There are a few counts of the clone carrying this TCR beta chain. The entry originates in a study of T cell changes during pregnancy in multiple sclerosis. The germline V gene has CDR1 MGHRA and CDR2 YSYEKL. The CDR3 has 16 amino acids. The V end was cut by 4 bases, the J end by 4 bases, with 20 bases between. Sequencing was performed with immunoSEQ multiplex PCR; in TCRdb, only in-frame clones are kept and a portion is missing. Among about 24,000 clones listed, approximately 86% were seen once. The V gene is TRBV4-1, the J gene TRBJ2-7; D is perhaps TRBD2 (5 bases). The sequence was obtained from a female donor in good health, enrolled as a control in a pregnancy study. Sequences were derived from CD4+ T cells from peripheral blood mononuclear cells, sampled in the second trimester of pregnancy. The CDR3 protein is CASSLEGTTAYYEQYF. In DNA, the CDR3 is TGCGCCAGCAGCCTCGAGGGAACAACGGCCTATTACGAGCAGTACTTC.